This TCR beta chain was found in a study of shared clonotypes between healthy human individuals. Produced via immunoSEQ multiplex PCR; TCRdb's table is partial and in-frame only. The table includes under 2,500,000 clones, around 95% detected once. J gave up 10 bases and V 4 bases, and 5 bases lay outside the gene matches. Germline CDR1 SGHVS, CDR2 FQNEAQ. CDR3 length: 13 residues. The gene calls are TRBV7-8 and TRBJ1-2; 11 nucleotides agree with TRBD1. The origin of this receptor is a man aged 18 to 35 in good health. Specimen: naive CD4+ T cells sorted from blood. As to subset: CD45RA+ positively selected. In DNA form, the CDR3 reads TGTGCCAGCAGCTGGGGGACAGGGGGGTACTACACCTTC. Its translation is CASSWGTGGYYTF.